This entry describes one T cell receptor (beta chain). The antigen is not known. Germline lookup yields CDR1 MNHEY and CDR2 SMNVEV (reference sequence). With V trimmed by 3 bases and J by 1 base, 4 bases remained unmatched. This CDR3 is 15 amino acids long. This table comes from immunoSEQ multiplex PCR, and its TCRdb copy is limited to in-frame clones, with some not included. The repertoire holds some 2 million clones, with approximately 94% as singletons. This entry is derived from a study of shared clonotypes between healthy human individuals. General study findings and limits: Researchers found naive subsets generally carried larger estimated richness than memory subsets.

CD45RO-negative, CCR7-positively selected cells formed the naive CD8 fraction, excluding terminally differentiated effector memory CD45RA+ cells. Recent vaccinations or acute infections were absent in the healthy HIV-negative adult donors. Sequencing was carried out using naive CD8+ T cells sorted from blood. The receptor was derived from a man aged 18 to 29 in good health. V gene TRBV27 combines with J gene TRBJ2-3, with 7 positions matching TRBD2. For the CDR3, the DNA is TGTGCCAGCAGTTTTATGGCGGGGGGCACAGATACGCAGTATTTT. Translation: CASSFMAGGTDTQYF.